Below are 30 T cell receptor beta chains sequenced from a single sample in a study of CD8+ T cells in alopecia areata. In each case, RNA was isolated and then reverse transcribed into cDNA as the sequencing template. Libraries were prepared by immunoSEQ multiplex PCR; TCRdb keeps only in-frame clonotypes and omits some of them. The repertoire holds more than 200,000 clones, 64% seen once, with about 4% in the top ten. Treatment specified: oral pan-JAK inhibitor, 5-10 mg twice daily. The sample in question was CD4+ T cells sorted from blood, obtained at week 4, from a patient treated with tofacitinib. These receptors came from a human donor with alopecia areata.

V is TRBV4-3 and J is TRBJ1-2; unclear D gene. V dropped 3 bases and J dropped 3 bases, with 14 bases sitting between them. Germline V CDR1 and CDR2: LGHNA, YSLEER. CDR3 length: 15 residues. The DNA of the CDR3 is TGCGCCAGCAGCCAGTCCTGGGGAGAGGACTATGGCTACACCTTC. It is translated as CASSQSWGEDYGYTF.

The rearrangement links TRBV29-1 to TRBJ1-4; a weak D match, TRBD1 (6 bases). Trimming took 7 bases from V and 12 from J, leaving 24 bases between them. The CDR3 is made up of 14 amino acids. Germline values: CDR1 SQVTM, CDR2 ANQGSEA. The CDR3 reads CSAKMGGPLRQLFF. The CDR3 DNA sequence: TGCAGCGCTAAGATGGGGGGCCCCTTGAGGCAACTGTTTTTT.

This clone came up a few times. The V gene is TRBV7-2, the J gene TRBJ2-7, with D maybe TRBD1 (6 bases). The CDR3 consists of 14 residues. Trimming shortened V by 2 bases and J by 3 bases, and 11 bases separated the two germline ends. CDR1 and CDR2 (germline): SGHTA, FQGNSA. CDR3 DNA: TGTGCCAGCAGCTTAACGCAGGGGCGCTACGAGCAGTACTTC. Protein product: CASSLTQGRYEQYF. Drawing the rest from reference TRBV7-2 and TRBJ2-7, the complete variable domain is GAGVSQSPSNKVTEKGKDVELRCDPISGHTALYWYRQSLGQGLEFLIYFQGNSAPDKSGLPSDRFSAERTGGSVSTLTIQRTQQEDSAVYLCASSLTQGRYEQYFGPGTRLTVT.

The sample holds a few counts of this clone. The chain couples TRBV15 to TRBJ1-5, with D perhaps matching TRBD1 (6 bases). The V gene lost 8 bases and the J gene lost 9 bases, with 20 bases spanning the gap. From germline, CDR1 is LNHNV and CDR2 YYDKDF (reference sequence). This CDR3 contains 14 residues. The CDR3 sequence: CATDHRASNRPQHF. The CDR3 region has the DNA TGTGCCACCGATCACAGGGCCTCCAACCGGCCCCAGCATTTT.

The chain recombines TRBV30 with TRBJ2-1; either TRBD1 or TRBD2 may supply D (5 bases each). There are 15 residues in the CDR3. CDR1 is GTSNPN, CDR2 SVGIG, per germline (reference sequence). The ends were cut back, 3 bases at V and 7 bases at J, with 19 bases in the middle. CDR3 bases: TGTGCCTGGAGAGGTTCCGGGGCCCTCGGGAATGAGCAGTTCTTC. This codes for CAWRGSGALGNEQFF.

This clone has only a few counts. The chain couples TRBV6-5 to TRBJ1-5, with no clear D. From germline, CDR1 is MNHEY and CDR2 SVGAGI. The CDR3 runs 12 residues. Between the trimmed V and J ends, which lost 6 bases and 2 bases, there was a span of 5 bases. CDR3 DNA sequence: TGTGCCAGCAGCCGGGGCAATCAGCCCCAGCATTTT. It encodes CASSRGNQPQHF.

This clone was recorded a few times. The genes are TRBV5-4 and TRBJ1-2; TRBD1 matches 7 bases. Germline CDR1 reads SGHNT; CDR2 reads YYREEE (reference sequence). The CDR3 spans 14 residues. The junction had 11 bases not matched to a gene; V was cut back by 4 bases and J by 8 bases. The CDR3, as DNA: TGTGCCAGCAGCCACGAGAACAGGGGAGGAGGCTACACCTTC. Its protein product is CASSHENRGGGYTF.

This clone has more than one count but fewer than ten. The CDR3 spells CASSRLGTNTGELFF. The CDR3 coding sequence is TGTGCCAGCAGCCGACTTGGGACAAACACCGGGGAGCTGTTTTTT. This chain connects TRBV4-2 to TRBJ2-2; D perhaps matches TRBD1 (6 bases). Trimming cost V 4 bases and J 2 bases, with 11 bases left between them. Per germline, CDR1 LGHNA and CDR2 YNFKEQ. The CDR3 runs 15 residues.

The V gene is TRBV11-2, the J gene TRBJ2-6; D is ambiguous. There are 18 residues in the CDR3. Germline CDR1 is SGHAT and CDR2 is FQNNGV. Trimming stripped 1 base from V and 0 bases from J, with 13 bases between. DNA of the CDR3: TGTGCCAGCAGCTTAGTAGCTATTCGGAGCTCTGGGGCCAACGTCCTGACTTTC. This encodes CASSLVAIRSSGANVLTF.

This clone was recorded only once. J is TRBJ2-2 and V is TRBV2, with D possibly matching TRBD1 (5 bases). Germline CDR1 SNHLY, CDR2 FYNNEI. V lost 3 bases to trimming and J lost 5 bases, with 10 bases between them. The length of the CDR3 is 14 residues. CDR3: CASSDRAGTGELFF. The CDR3 DNA sequence: TGTGCCAGCAGTGACCGGGCAGGGACCGGGGAGCTGTTTTTT.

The J gene is TRBJ2-7, the V gene TRBV6-1; 9 positions agree with TRBD1. The CDR3 has 13 amino acids. J was trimmed by 3 bases and V by 5 bases; bases with no gene match: 2. Germline V lookup: CDR1 MNHNS, CDR2 SASEGT. The CDR3 region is CASSRTGVYEQYF. The DNA of the CDR3 is TGTGCCAGCAGTCGGACAGGGGTCTACGAGCAGTACTTC.

This sequence joins TRBV14 and TRBJ2-7; D is perhaps TRBD1 (5 bases). The CDR3 is made up of 13 amino acids. Germline V CDR1 and CDR2: SGHDN, FVKESK. V was shortened by 1 base and J by 3 bases, with 7 bases between the two germline ends. The CDR3 sequence: CASSQGQLYEQYF. The CDR3 DNA reads TGTGCCAGCAGCCAAGGACAGCTCTACGAGCAGTACTTC.

This clone was counted between two and nine times. The DNA for the CDR3 is TGTGCCAGCAGCCCCAAGTCGGCCGGGGAGCAGTACTTC. As protein: CASSPKSAGEQYF. This chain uses TRBV11-3 with TRBJ2-7; no firm D call. The CDR3 extends over 13 amino acids. Trimming removed 5 bases from V and 7 bases from J, with 15 bases in between. Germline-derived CDR1 and CDR2 are SGHNT and YENEEA.

The chain uses TRBV16 and TRBJ1-5, with a possible D match to TRBD1 (6 bases). V lost 2 bases to trimming and J lost 4 bases, with 15 bases between them. The germline gives CDR1 KGHSY, CDR2 FQNENV. CDR3 size: 16 residues. CDR3 sequence reads: CASSQGGAGRNQPQHF. The CDR3 nucleotides are TGTGCCAGCAGCCAAGGGGGGGCGGGCAGGAATCAGCCCCAGCATTTT.

This clone turned up a few times. CDR3 nucleotide sequence: TGTGCCAGCAGCGTTGGGACAGGGTACAATCAGCCCCAGCATTTT. Translated: CASSVGTGYNQPQHF. The chain employs TRBV9 and TRBJ1-5, with TRBD1 matching over 9 bases. The V gene end was trimmed by 2 bases and the J gene end by 3 bases; junction bases not matched to a gene: 3. The CDR3 is 15 amino acids. Germline lookup yields CDR1 SGDLS and CDR2 YYNGEE. Using reference TRBV9 and TRBJ1-5 for the parts outside the CDR3, the full variable domain is DSGVTQTPKHLITATGQRVTLRCSPRSGDLSVYWYQQSLDQGLQFLIQYYNGEERAKGNILERFSAQQFPDLHSELNLSSLELGDSALYFCASSVGTGYNQPQHFGDGTRLSIL.

The chain couples TRBV4-3 to TRBJ2-1; the D is unclear. CDR1 and CDR2 (germline): LGHNA, YSLEER. The CDR3 is 16 amino acids. Between the trimmed V and J ends, which lost 1 base and 5 bases, there was a span of 15 bases. This CDR3 reads CASSQGSQVSHNEQFF. The CDR3 DNA reads TGCGCCAGCAGCCAAGGATCCCAAGTGTCACACAATGAGCAGTTCTTC.

The chain employs TRBV27 and TRBJ2-5; D ambiguous. V was trimmed by 4 bases and J by 5 bases, leaving 11 bases between them. CDR3 length: 13 amino acids. Germline V gives CDR1 MNHEY, CDR2 SMNVEV (reference sequence). The CDR3: CASSSLARETQYF. As DNA, the CDR3 is TGTGCCAGCAGTTCACTCGCTCGTGAGACCCAGTACTTC.

This clone was counted between two and nine times. The V call is TRBV9, the J call TRBJ1-5; TRBD1 aligns across 7 bases. V lost 3 bases to trimming and J lost 2 bases; unmatched junction nucleotides: 5. The CDR3 is made up of 15 amino acids. CDR1 SGDLS and CDR2 YYNGEE come from the germline V gene. Here the CDR3 DNA reads TGTGCCAGCAGCGGAGGGGGCGCTGGCAATCAGCCCCAGCATTTT. As protein: CASSGGGAGNQPQHF.

The chain employs TRBV4-3 and TRBJ2-6; possibly TRBD1 or TRBD2 for D (5 bases each). CDR1 LGHNA and CDR2 YSLEER come from the germline V gene. Trimming stripped 4 bases from V and 0 bases from J, with 16 bases between. CDR3 size: 18 residues. CDR3 amino acids: CASSPSWGRGSGANVLTF. The CDR3 region has the DNA TGCGCCAGCAGCCCGAGTTGGGGACGGGGCTCTGGGGCCAACGTCCTGACTTTC.

The gene calls are TRBV30 and TRBJ2-3, with 8 bases that match TRBD2. Germline CDR1 GTSNPN, CDR2 SVGIG (reference sequence). V lost 0 bases and J lost 4; bases outside the gene matches: 9. The CDR3 runs to 16 residues. The DNA of the CDR3 is TGTGCCTGGAGTGTACTGAGCGGGGGAAGTGCAGATACGCAGTATTTT. Amino acid sequence: CAWSVLSGGSADTQYF.

The chain is built from TRBV27 and TRBJ2-3; D ambiguous. The CDR3 sequence is 15 residues long. Germline CDR1 MNHEY, CDR2 SMNVEV (reference sequence). Trimming left V 1 base short and J 0 bases short, with 8 bases between. In DNA, the CDR3 is TGTGCCAGCAGTTTATTAAGTTTAAGCACAGATACGCAGTATTTT. Protein sequence: CASSLLSLSTDTQYF.

The chain has TRBV6-5 and TRBJ1-1; TRBD1 is a possible D gene (5 bases). There are 14 residues in the CDR3. The V end lost 4 bases, the J end lost 6 bases, and 15 bases lay between the germline ends. Germline V lookup: CDR1 MNHEY, CDR2 SVGAGI. CDR3 DNA: TGTGCCAGCAGTTCAAGAGAAGGGGTGTCTGAAGCTTTCTTT. Translated: CASSSREGVSEAFF.

The chain couples TRBV7-2 to TRBJ1-1; no clear D. V was trimmed by 2 bases and J by 5 bases, leaving 12 bases between them. The germline V gene has CDR1 SGHTA and CDR2 FQGNSA. CDR3 length equals 14 residues. As DNA, the CDR3 is TGTGCCAGCAGCTTAATGACGGGAGGGACTGAAGCTTTCTTT. This sequence encodes CASSLMTGGTEAFF.

The chain carries TRBV2 and TRBJ2-2; TRBD1 is a possible D gene (5 bases). The germline gives CDR1 SNHLY, CDR2 FYNNEI. The ends were cut back, 5 bases at V and 5 bases at J, with 12 bases in the middle. The CDR3 spans 14 residues. The CDR3, as DNA: TGTGCCAGCAGTTTCAGGGAAGGTACCGGGGAGCTGTTTTTT. Translation: CASSFREGTGELFF.

The V call is TRBV7-6, the J call TRBJ2-3; TRBD2 matches 15 bases. Trimming at V came to 6 bases and at J to 3 bases, leaving 10 bases not matched to a gene. CDR3 length: 18 residues. From germline, CDR1 is SGHVS and CDR2 FNYEAQ. This CDR3 is CASSSPGLAGGRTDTQYF. The CDR3 region has the DNA TGTGCCAGCAGTTCTCCGGGACTAGCGGGGGGAAGAACAGATACGCAGTATTTT.

The chain employs TRBV2 and TRBJ2-4; 7 nucleotides line up with TRBD2. The CDR3 is made up of 16 amino acids. V lost 2 bases and J lost 0; bases outside the gene matches: 4. Germline-derived CDR1 and CDR2 are SNHLY and FYNNEI. The CDR3 loop is CASSEQAGLAKNIQYF. The CDR3 bases are TGTGCCAGCAGTGAACAAGCGGGGTTAGCCAAAAACATTCAGTACTTC.

The chain employs TRBV7-2 and TRBJ2-5; D ambiguous. With 4 bases removed from V and 1 base from J, the gap between germline ends came to 22 bases. CDR3 length: 18 amino acids. Germline CDR1 is SGHTA and CDR2 is FQGNSA. DNA of the CDR3: TGTGCCAGCAGCTCCCGATTAGTAAACCCAGTGACCCAAGAGACCCAGTACTTC. Encoded protein: CASSSRLVNPVTQETQYF.

This clone has a single count. The chain couples TRBV10-3 to TRBJ2-3, with 8 bases matching TRBD2. The CDR3 totals 13 residues. CDR1 ENHRY and CDR2 SYGVKD come from the germline V gene. J lost 4 bases, V lost 10 bases, and 7 bases had no gene match. The CDR3 here is CATGTSVADTQYF. The CDR3 DNA follows: TGTGCCACCGGGACTAGTGTCGCAGATACGCAGTATTTT.

This chain joins TRBV30 and TRBJ2-7, with D uncertain. V lost 0 bases and J 3 bases, leaving 9 bases between the germline ends. Germline V lookup: CDR1 GTSNPN, CDR2 SVGIG (reference sequence). The CDR3 totals 13 residues. The CDR3 DNA sequence: TGTGCCTGGAGTGTTGATCAGTTCTACGAGCAGTACTTC. It yields the protein CAWSVDQFYEQYF. Filled out from reference TRBV30 and TRBJ2-7, the complete variable domain reads SQTIHQWPATLVQPVGSPLSLECTVEGTSNPNLYWYRQAAGRGLQLLFYSVGIGQISSEVPQNLSASRPQDRQFILSSKKLLLSDSGFYLCAWSVDQFYEQYFGPGTRLTVT.

This clone was seen a handful of times. The chain has TRBV5-1 and TRBJ2-3; D ambiguous. The CDR3 is 11 amino acids. Germline V gives CDR1 SGHRS, CDR2 YFSETQ. V was clipped by 1 base and J by 3 bases, with 0 bases between them. Written as DNA, the CDR3 is TGCGCCAGCAGCTTGACAGATACGCAGTATTTT. Translating gives CASSLTDTQYF.